This T cell receptor beta chain was documented in a study of blood T cell repertoires in COVID-19. As for the study in general: There were acute and convalescent COVID-19 samples, and they came from the United States, Italy and Spain. PBMCs, B-cell-depleted T cells, or T cells were the source of the cDNA or gDNA that made up the material.

The ends were cut back, 2 bases at V and 0 bases at J, with 11 bases in the middle. Germline V gene lookup returns CDR1 SGHTS and CDR2 YDEGEE. The CDR3 is made up of 16 amino acids. This clone was seen more than once but under ten times. TCRdb keeps only in-frame clones here, not all; method: immunoSEQ multiplex PCR. The sample holds about 180,000 clones, 60% to 80% seen once. What the recovered Cohort 3 donors had was two negative PCRs, clearance, or symptom resolution. Sample: PBMCs or T cells enriched from blood (not recorded which). The rearrangement uses TRBV5-8 and TRBJ1-4; the D gene is possibly TRBD1 (6 bases). The clonotype was recovered from a woman aged 50 to 60 who had recovered from COVID-19. The CDR3 loop reads CASSFGQIATNEKLFF. CDR3 sequence (DNA): TGTGCCAGCAGCTTTGGACAGATTGCAACTAATGAAAAACTGTTTTTT.